One and the same sample provided the 23 T cell receptor beta chains below, sequenced in a study of Ad26.COV2.S vaccination and SARS-CoV-2 variants. Clones were read by immunoSEQ multiplex PCR, and TCRdb kept only the in-frame ones, dropping some. The sample includes about 98,000 clones, roughly 80% seen only once; the top ten take 17%. Sequencing used peripheral blood, obtained after recovery from COVID-19. The receptors were sampled from a human donor who had recovered from COVID-19.

This clone was recorded once. The chain combines TRBV5-1 with TRBJ2-7; tentatively, D is TRBD1 (5 bases). CDR1 is SGHRS, CDR2 YFSETQ, per germline. The CDR3 covers 12 residues. Trimming removed 4 bases at V and 5 bases at J, with 10 bases between. The DNA for the CDR3 is TGCGCCAGCAGCACCGACAGTCACGAGCAGTACTTC. Translation: CASSTDSHEQYF.

The DNA of the CDR3 is TGTGCCAGCAGGACGGGGTACGAGCAGTACTTC. Protein product: CASRTGYEQYF. This sequence joins TRBV6-5 and TRBJ2-7; tentatively, D is TRBD2 (5 bases). Per the germline V gene, CDR1 is MNHEY and CDR2 is SVGAGI. Trimming pared 6 bases from V and 4 bases from J, leaving 7 bases between. This CDR3 region has 11 residues.

This clone was recorded only once. The V call is TRBV4-3, the J call TRBJ2-2; unclear D gene. The CDR3 runs to 16 residues. The germline V and J ends were trimmed by 0 bases and 3 bases, with 11 bases remaining between them. CDR1 and CDR2 (germline): LGHNA, YSLEER. CDR3 nucleotide sequence: TGCGCCAGCAGCCAAGAGTCCAGGTTGCACACCGGGGAGCTGTTTTTT. Translation: CASSQESRLHTGELFF.

This chain connects TRBV29-1 to TRBJ2-2; possible D gene TRBD1, 5 bases. The germline V and J ends were trimmed by 6 bases and 0 bases, with 8 bases remaining between them. This CDR3 contains 13 residues. Germline-derived CDR1 and CDR2 are SQVTM and ANQGSEA. This CDR3 reads CSVADTNTGELFF. The CDR3 coding sequence is TGCAGCGTGGCGGACACGAACACCGGGGAGCTGTTTTTT.

The rearrangement links TRBV6-1 to TRBJ2-7, with D possibly matching TRBD2 (6 bases). This CDR3 is built from 16 residues. Germline V gives CDR1 MNHNS, CDR2 SASEGT. V was cut by 3 bases and J by 2 bases, with 17 bases left in between. This chain's CDR3 is CASSDPGTPTPYEQYF. The CDR3 DNA reads as TGTGCCAGCAGTGACCCCGGGACTCCTACCCCCTACGAGCAGTACTTC.

J is TRBJ1-2 and V is TRBV5-4; D not resolved. V was shortened by 4 bases and J by 1 base, with 17 bases between the two germline ends. Germline V gene sequence: CDR1 SGHNT, CDR2 YYREEE (reference sequence). This CDR3 is 16 amino acids long. The CDR3, as DNA: TGTGCCAGCAGCCCACAGTCGGCAGCCATTAACTATGGCTACACCTTC. It codes for CASSPQSAAINYGYTF. Complete variable domain (other parts from reference TRBV5-4 and TRBJ1-2): ETGVTQSPTHLIKTRGQQVTLRCSSQSGHNTVSWYQQALGQGPQFIFQYYREEENGRGNFPPRFSGLQFPNYSSELNVNALELDDSALYLCASSPQSAAINYGYTFGSGTRLTVV.

This sequence joins TRBV27 and TRBJ2-1, with TRBD2 matching over 8 bases. J gave up 3 bases and V 2 bases, and 6 bases lay outside the gene matches. The CDR3 length is 16 residues. CDR1 and CDR2 (germline): MNHEY, SMNVEV (reference sequence). CDR3: CASSLRGGGLYNEQFF. Written as DNA, the CDR3 is TGTGCCAGCAGTTTAAGAGGCGGGGGGCTCTACAATGAGCAGTTCTTC.

This clone was found once. The V call is TRBV7-2, the J call TRBJ2-1; D may match TRBD1 or TRBD2 (5 bases each). Trimming shortened V by 2 bases and J by 5 bases, and 13 bases separated the two germline ends. CDR1 and CDR2 from the germline V gene are SGHTA and FQGNSA. CDR3 size: 15 residues. The CDR3 loop reads CASSLYFGTHNEQFF. The DNA for the CDR3 is TGTGCCAGCAGCTTATATTTCGGGACGCACAATGAGCAGTTCTTC.

The chain couples TRBV5-6 to TRBJ1-2; D is unresolved. Germline V gene sequence: CDR1 SGHDT, CDR2 YYEEEE. Trimming removed 4 bases from V and 7 bases from J, with 14 bases in between. The CDR3 is made up of 13 amino acids. For the CDR3, the DNA is TGTGCCAGCAGCCCCGCCGGCATCAGTGGCTACACCTTC. Translating it yields CASSPAGISGYTF.

CDR3 residues: CASSPWRENTEAFF. The CDR3 coding sequence is TGTGCCAGCAGCCCTTGGAGGGAAAACACTGAAGCTTTCTTT. This chain links TRBV21-1 with TRBJ1-1. TRBV21-1 corresponds to a pseudogene. The length of the CDR3 is 14 residues.

J is TRBJ2-5 and V is TRBV11-2, with D perhaps TRBD2 (6 bases). Germline CDR1 reads SGHAT; CDR2 reads FQNNGV. Trimming left V 0 bases short and J 5 bases short, with 13 bases between. CDR3 length equals 15 residues. CDR3 sequence reads: CASSLESRGFETQYF. CDR3 DNA sequence: TGTGCCAGCAGCTTAGAATCCCGGGGGTTTGAGACCCAGTACTTC.

The chain carries TRBV24-1 and TRBJ2-3; either TRBD1 or TRBD2 may supply D (5 bases each). This CDR3 has 15 amino acids. The germline CDR1 and CDR2 sequences are KGHDR and SFDVKD. V lost 3 bases to trimming and J lost 3 bases, with 12 bases between them. The CDR3 DNA sequence: TGTGCCACCAGTGATGGGGACGGATTAACAGATACGCAGTATTTT. It specifies CATSDGDGLTDTQYF.

The V gene is TRBV2, the J gene TRBJ1-1; 8 bases match TRBD1. This CDR3 comprises 13 residues. J gave up 6 bases and V 8 bases, and 8 bases lay outside the gene matches. Per germline, CDR1 SNHLY and CDR2 FYNNEI. CDR3 protein: CASLDRDHPEAFF. CDR3 nucleotides: TGTGCCAGCTTGGACAGGGATCACCCTGAAGCTTTCTTT.

The chain links TRBV13 to TRBJ2-1; TRBD1 agrees at 8 bases. After removal of 3 bases from V and 8 bases from J, the junction contained 9 bases not matched to a gene. This CDR3 is 15 amino acids long. Germline V lookup: CDR1 PRHDT, CDR2 FYEKMQ (reference sequence). The CDR3 here is CASSFGQGDVYEQFF. The CDR3 nucleotides are TGTGCCAGCAGCTTCGGACAGGGAGATGTCTATGAGCAGTTCTTC.

In DNA, the CDR3 is TGTGCCAGCAGCTTAGACCTGGACAGGGAGGAACTGTTTTTT. It is translated as CASSLDLDREELFF. V gene TRBV11-2 combines with J gene TRBJ1-4, with 8 positions matching TRBD1. Germline V gene lookup returns CDR1 SGHAT and CDR2 FQNNGV. This CDR3 region has 14 residues. J lost 12 bases, V lost 0 bases, and 6 bases had no gene match.

The rearrangement joins TRBV6-5 to TRBJ1-1; D may be TRBD1 (6 bases). From germline, CDR1 is MNHEY and CDR2 SVGAGI. The CDR3 consists of 13 residues. Trimming took 4 bases from V and 11 from J, leaving 17 bases between them. The CDR3 nucleotides are TGTGCCAGCAGTTCGCGAACCCGGGACAAGGCTTTCTTT. Its translation is CASSSRTRDKAFF.

This clone was seen a handful of times. The CDR3 reads CASSLEGGQIEAFF. CDR3 nucleotides: TGTGCCAGCAGCTTGGAGGGAGGACAGATTGAAGCTTTCTTT. This chain joins TRBV5-5 and TRBJ1-1; perhaps TRBD1 as D (6 bases). This CDR3 has 14 residues. CDR1 SGHKS and CDR2 YYEKEE come from the germline V gene (reference sequence). V gave up 0 bases and J gave up 7 bases, with 13 bases separating them. Supplemented by reference TRBV5-5 and TRBJ1-1, the full variable domain reads DAGVTQSPTHLIKTRGQQVTLRCSPISGHKSVSWYQQVLGQGPQFIFQYYEKEERGRGNFPDRFSARQFPNYSSELNVNALLLGDSALYLCASSLEGGQIEAFFGQGTRLTVV.

The J gene is TRBJ2-7, the V gene TRBV5-5, with D maybe TRBD1 (5 bases). The CDR3 runs to 14 residues. Germline-derived CDR1 and CDR2 are SGHKS and YYEKEE (reference sequence). V lost 4 bases to trimming and J lost 3 bases, with 14 bases between them. CDR3 nucleotides: TGTGCCAGCAGCGGAACCTCCGGACACTACGAGCAGTACTTC. Its translation is CASSGTSGHYEQYF.

This clone was found a few times. The genes are TRBV6-2 or TRBV6-3 and TRBJ1-5, with 8 bases aligning to TRBD1. CDR3 size: 15 residues. The germline CDR1 and CDR2 sequences are MNHEY and SVGEGT. The V gene end was trimmed by 6 bases and the J gene end by 2 bases; junction bases not matched to a gene: 6. The CDR3 loop reads CASSRDRGGNQPQHF. In DNA form, the CDR3 reads TGTGCCAGCAGCCGTGACAGGGGAGGCAATCAGCCCCAGCATTTT.

This clone appeared a single time. The chain combines TRBV6-5 with TRBJ1-5, with D maybe TRBD1 (5 bases). This CDR3 comprises 15 residues. The germline CDR1 and CDR2 sequences are MNHEY and SVGAGI. The V and J ends lost 8 bases and 3 bases respectively, with 17 bases between them. The CDR3 coding sequence is TGTGCCAGCGCGACGAGTTCGGGGGACAATCAGCCCCAGCATTTT. This codes for CASATSSGDNQPQHF.

This chain links TRBV6-5 with TRBJ1-1; 8 bases map to TRBD1. J gave up 1 base and V 8 bases, and 6 bases lay outside the gene matches. The CDR3 length is 14 residues. From germline, CDR1 is MNHEY and CDR2 SVGAGI. The CDR3 loop is CASRRTGPNTEAFF. For the CDR3, the DNA is TGTGCCAGCCGCCGGACAGGGCCGAACACTGAAGCTTTCTTT.

CDR3 sequence (DNA): TGTGCCAGCAGTGACGGGACTATTGGGGCCAACGTCCTGACTTTC. It codes for CASSDGTIGANVLTF. The chain uses TRBV6-1 and TRBJ2-6, with 7 bases lining up with TRBD2. From germline, CDR1 is MNHNS and CDR2 SASEGT. The CDR3 spans 15 residues. The J segment lost 3 bases and the V segment lost 3 bases, leaving 2 bases of the junction unmatched.

The chain recombines TRBV7-9 with TRBJ2-1; D is possibly TRBD1 (8 bases). This CDR3 spans 15 amino acids. The germline V and J ends were trimmed by 5 bases and 8 bases, with 19 bases remaining between them. Per germline, CDR1 SEHNR and CDR2 FQNEAQ (reference sequence). The CDR3 loop reads CASSRQGRGMDEQFF. DNA of the CDR3: TGTGCCAGCAGCCGACAGGGGAGGGGTATGGATGAGCAGTTCTTC.